Shown below are 17 T cell receptor beta chains from a single sample sequenced in a study of T cell changes during pregnancy in multiple sclerosis. Data came from immunoSEQ multiplex PCR; TCRdb stores just in-frame clones and leaves some out. The data contain over 50,000 clones, 90% of them singletons. The material was peripheral blood, obtained in the first trimester of pregnancy. The source is a female donor in good health, enrolled as a control in a pregnancy study.

This sequence joins TRBV7-9 and TRBJ1-1; TRBD1 might be the D (6 bases). The CDR3 contains 14 residues. Germline V gives CDR1 SEHNR, CDR2 FQNEAQ (reference sequence). The V end lost 2 bases, the J end lost 9 bases, and 16 bases lay between the germline ends. The CDR3 nucleotides read TGTGCCAGCAGCTTAAGTGCCGGGGGGCTGCAAGCTTTCTTT. Translation: CASSLSAGGLQAFF. Filled out from reference TRBV7-9 and TRBJ1-1, the complete variable domain reads DTGVSQNPRHKITKRGQNVTFRCDPISEHNRLYWYRQTLGQGPEFLTYFQNEAQLEKSRLLSDRFSAERPKGSFSTLEIQRTEQGDSAMYLCASSLSAGGLQAFFGQGTRLTVV.

The V call is TRBV5-1, the J call TRBJ1-5; D unclear. The CDR3 is 13 amino acids. Trimming stripped 0 bases from V and 4 bases from J, with 5 bases between. Germline V gene data show CDR1 as SGHRS and CDR2 as YFSETQ. The CDR3 region is CASSLGENQPQHF. CDR3 nucleotides: TGCGCCAGCAGCTTGGGGGAGAATCAGCCCCAGCATTTT. Looking up the rest from reference TRBV5-1 and TRBJ1-5 gives the full variable domain: KAGVTQTPRYLIKTRGQQVTLSCSPISGHRSVSWYQQTPGQGLQFLFEYFSETQRNKGNFPGRFSGRQFSNSRSEMNVSTLELGDSALYLCASSLGENQPQHFGDGTRLSIL.

This clone showed up just a few times. The chain is built from TRBV5-5 and TRBJ1-1, with 9 positions matching TRBD1. The CDR3 sequence is 14 residues long. The germline gives CDR1 SGHKS, CDR2 YYEKEE (reference sequence). The V gene end was trimmed by 3 bases and the J gene end by 7 bases; junction bases not matched to a gene: 7. The CDR3: CASSSTGGPLEAFF. The CDR3 region has the DNA TGTGCCAGCAGCTCGACAGGGGGACCCCTTGAAGCTTTCTTT. Based on the CDR3 plus reference TRBV5-5 and TRBJ1-1, the full variable domain is DAGVTQSPTHLIKTRGQQVTLRCSPISGHKSVSWYQQVLGQGPQFIFQYYEKEERGRGNFPDRFSARQFPNYSSELNVNALLLGDSALYLCASSSTGGPLEAFFGQGTRLTVV.

V is TRBV7-9 and J is TRBJ2-7; D ambiguous. Germline V gene lookup returns CDR1 SEHNR and CDR2 FQNEAQ (reference sequence). Trimming removed 8 bases from V and 5 bases from J, with 16 bases in between. This CDR3 comprises 13 residues. CDR3 residues: CASSGSDSDEQYF. The CDR3 DNA sequence: TGTGCCAGCTCCGGGTCGGATTCAGACGAGCAGTACTTC.

This clone was counted a single time. The chain links TRBV6-4 to TRBJ1-1; D is perhaps TRBD1 (6 bases). Between the trimmed V and J ends, which lost 1 base and 0 bases, there was a span of 12 bases. The CDR3 is 16 residues long. From germline, CDR1 is MRHNA and CDR2 SNTAGT. The CDR3 here is CASSDWGHHMNTEAFF. The CDR3 nucleotides are TGTGCCAGCAGTGACTGGGGACATCACATGAACACTGAAGCTTTCTTT.

The chain combines TRBV7-9 with TRBJ1-2, with TRBD1 identical over 7 bases. The length of the CDR3 is 17 residues. Trimming cost V 3 bases and J 0 bases; bases outside gene matches: 10. Looked up from germline, CDR1 is SEHNR and CDR2 is FQNEAQ (reference sequence). The DNA of the CDR3 is TGTGCCAGCAGCTTCTTGTTCCCGGGACAGACTAACTATGGCTACACCTTC. It codes for CASSFLFPGQTNYGYTF.

The chain recombines TRBV2 with TRBJ2-7; 8 bases match TRBD1. V lost 6 bases to trimming and J lost 0 bases; unmatched junction nucleotides: 7. This CDR3 has 15 residues. CDR1 is SNHLY, CDR2 FYNNEI, per germline. The CDR3 DNA sequence: TGTGCCAGCAGCTTAGACAGGGGCGACTCCTACGAGCAGTACTTC. Translated: CASSLDRGDSYEQYF.

The V gene is TRBV25-1, the J gene TRBJ2-1; 10 nucleotides agree with TRBD2. Germline CDR1 MGHDK, CDR2 SYGVNS. This CDR3 region has 15 residues. The V segment lost 2 bases and the J segment 9 bases; nucleotides outside the gene matches: 7. The CDR3 here is CASSERGAGGGEQFF. The CDR3 coding sequence is TGTGCCAGCAGTGAAAGAGGAGCGGGGGGGGGTGAGCAGTTCTTC. The complete variable domain, with remaining parts taken from reference TRBV25-1 and TRBJ2-1, reads EADIYQTPRYLVIGTGKKITLECSQTMGHDKMYWYQQDPGMELHLIHYSYGVNSTEKGDLSSESTVSRIRTEHFPLTLESARPSHTSQYLCASSERGAGGGEQFFGPGTRLTVL.

This chain uses TRBV7-9 with TRBJ2-3; a possible D gene is TRBD1 (6 bases). This CDR3 has 16 amino acids. V was shortened by 4 bases and J by 3 bases, with 17 bases between the two germline ends. CDR1 is SEHNR and CDR2 is FQNEAQ in the germline V gene (reference sequence). CDR3 residues: CASSSPTGFWTDTQYF. The CDR3 nucleotides read TGTGCCAGCAGCTCCCCAACAGGGTTTTGGACAGATACGCAGTATTTT.

The rearrangement links TRBV7-9 to TRBJ1-5; TRBD1 matches 9 bases. Trimming removed 1 base from V and 7 bases from J; junction bases left unmatched: 5. Germline loops: CDR1 SEHNR, CDR2 FQNEAQ (reference sequence). The CDR3 spans 15 residues. The CDR3 loop is CASSLGGTGQQPQHF. DNA for the CDR3: TGTGCCAGCAGCTTAGGGGGGACAGGGCAACAGCCCCAGCATTTT.

This clone occurred once. V and J are TRBV4-3 and TRBJ2-1; TRBD2 matches at 9 bases. V gave up 0 bases and J gave up 4 bases; unmatched junction bases: 4. This CDR3 has 16 amino acids. Germline V gene data show CDR1 as LGHNA and CDR2 as YSLEER. CDR3 loop: CASSQERGGWYNEQFF. CDR3 DNA: TGCGCCAGCAGCCAAGAGCGGGGGGGCTGGTACAATGAGCAGTTCTTC.

V gene TRBV6-6 combines with J gene TRBJ1-6; D not resolved. The CDR3 contains 15 residues. The germline V gene encodes CDR1 MNHNY and CDR2 SVGAGI (reference sequence). V was pared by 4 bases and J by 7 bases, with 14 bases between. CDR3 in DNA: TGTGCCAGCAGTTTTAGGGAGGGCGGCAATTCACCCCTCCACTTT. Protein: CASSFREGGNSPLHF.

This clone was detected only once. The V and J genes are TRBV6-5 and TRBJ2-7; the match to TRBD2 covers 9 bases. Germline loops: CDR1 MNHEY, CDR2 SVGAGI. CDR3 length equals 14 residues. Germline trimming cut 5 bases from V and 2 bases from J; bases unmatched to any gene: 4. The CDR3 reads CASSNSGGTYEQYF. In DNA, the CDR3 is TGTGCCAGCAGTAATAGCGGGGGTACCTACGAGCAGTACTTC.

The V gene is TRBV6-1, the J gene TRBJ1-2; D is possibly TRBD1 (6 bases). Germline-derived CDR1 and CDR2 are MNHNS and SASEGT. V was pared by 5 bases and J by 2 bases, with 15 bases between. The CDR3 consists of 15 residues. CDR3 in DNA: TGTGCCAGCAGTCTTTATCCCGACAGGAACTATGGCTACACCTTC. Its translation: CASSLYPDRNYGYTF.

The V and J genes are TRBV30 and TRBJ1-3; D may be TRBD1 (6 bases). Germline CDR1 GTSNPN, CDR2 SVGIG (reference sequence). Between the trimmed V and J ends, which lost 4 bases and 0 bases, there was a span of 13 bases. CDR3 size: 15 residues. The CDR3 loop reads CAWMSQGLSGNTIYF. As DNA, the CDR3 is TGTGCCTGGATGTCACAGGGCCTCTCTGGAAACACCATATATTTT.

The chain recombines TRBV6-5 with TRBJ2-7; maybe TRBD1 (7 bases). V gave up 6 bases and J gave up 2 bases, with 17 bases separating them. Germline V CDR1 and CDR2: MNHEY, SVGAGI. This CDR3 region has 15 residues. The CDR3, as DNA: TGTGCCAGCAGCCCAGCAGGGGGGACCCCCTACGAGCAGTACTTC. Translated, it gives CASSPAGGTPYEQYF.

This chain links TRBV18 with TRBJ2-1; TRBD1 agrees at 9 bases. Germline CDR1 KGHSH, CDR2 LQKENI. This CDR3 has 14 amino acids. V lost 6 bases, J lost 6 bases, and 6 bases stayed unmatched. In DNA form, the CDR3 reads TGTGCCAGCTCGCCGGGACAGGGAATCAATGAGCAGTTCTTC. This codes for CASSPGQGINEQFF.